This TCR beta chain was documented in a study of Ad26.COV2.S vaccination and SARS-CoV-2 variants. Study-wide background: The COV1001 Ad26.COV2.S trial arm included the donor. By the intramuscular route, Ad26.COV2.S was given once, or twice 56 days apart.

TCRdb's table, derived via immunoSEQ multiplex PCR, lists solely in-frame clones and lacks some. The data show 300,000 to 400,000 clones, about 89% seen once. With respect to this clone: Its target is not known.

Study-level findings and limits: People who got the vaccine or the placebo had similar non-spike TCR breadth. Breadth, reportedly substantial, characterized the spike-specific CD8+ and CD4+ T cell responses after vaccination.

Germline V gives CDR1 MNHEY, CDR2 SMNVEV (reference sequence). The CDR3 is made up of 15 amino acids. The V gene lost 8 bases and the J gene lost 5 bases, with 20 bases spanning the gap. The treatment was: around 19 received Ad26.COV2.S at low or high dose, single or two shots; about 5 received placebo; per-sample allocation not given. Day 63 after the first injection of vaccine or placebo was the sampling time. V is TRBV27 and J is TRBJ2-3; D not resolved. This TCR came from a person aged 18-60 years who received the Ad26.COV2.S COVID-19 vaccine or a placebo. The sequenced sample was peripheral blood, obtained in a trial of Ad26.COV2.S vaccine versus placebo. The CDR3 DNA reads TGTGCCAGCCGGGCGCCAGGATTTCGGAGAGATACGCAGTATTTT. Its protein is CASRAPGFRRDTQYF.